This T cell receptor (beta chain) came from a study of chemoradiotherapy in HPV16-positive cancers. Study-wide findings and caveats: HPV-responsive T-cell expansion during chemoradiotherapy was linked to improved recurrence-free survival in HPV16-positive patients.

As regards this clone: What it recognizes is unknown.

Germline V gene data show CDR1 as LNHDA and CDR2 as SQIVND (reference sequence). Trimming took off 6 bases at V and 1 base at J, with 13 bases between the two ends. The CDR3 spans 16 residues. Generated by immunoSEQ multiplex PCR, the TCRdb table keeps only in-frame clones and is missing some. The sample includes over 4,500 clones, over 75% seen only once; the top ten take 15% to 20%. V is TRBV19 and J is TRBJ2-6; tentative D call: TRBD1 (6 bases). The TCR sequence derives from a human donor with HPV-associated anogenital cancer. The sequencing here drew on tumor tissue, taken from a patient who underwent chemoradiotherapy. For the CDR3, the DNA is TGTGCCAGTAGGGTGGACAGCCTATCTGGGGCCAACGTCCTGACTTTC. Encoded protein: CASRVDSLSGANVLTF.